This entry features one T cell receptor beta chain sequence. Its matching antigen is unknown. The entry originates in a study of identifying expanded T cells in peripheral blood. General study results and limits: Two-week clone count variance significantly increased as total template count grew. Differentially abundant clones: roughly 1.2 between replicates, about 17 at roughly 15 days, roughly 18 at four.

Measured with immunoSEQ multiplex PCR; TCRdb has only the in-frame clones, and not every one. In the table there are about 100,000 clones, about 88% of which are singletons. During the collection period, no donor immune events like infections were recorded. Germline CDR1 and CDR2: KGHSH and LQKENI. This CDR3 has 19 residues. V lost 0 bases to trimming and J lost 0 bases, with 15 bases between them. This TCR derives from a person aged 18-70 years in good health. The sample comprised blood. The chain couples TRBV18 to TRBJ2-6; D not resolved. This CDR3 reads CASSPPSAGSLSGANVLTF. Here the CDR3 DNA reads TGTGCCAGCTCACCACCATCCGCAGGTTCCCTCTCTGGGGCCAACGTCCTGACTTTC.